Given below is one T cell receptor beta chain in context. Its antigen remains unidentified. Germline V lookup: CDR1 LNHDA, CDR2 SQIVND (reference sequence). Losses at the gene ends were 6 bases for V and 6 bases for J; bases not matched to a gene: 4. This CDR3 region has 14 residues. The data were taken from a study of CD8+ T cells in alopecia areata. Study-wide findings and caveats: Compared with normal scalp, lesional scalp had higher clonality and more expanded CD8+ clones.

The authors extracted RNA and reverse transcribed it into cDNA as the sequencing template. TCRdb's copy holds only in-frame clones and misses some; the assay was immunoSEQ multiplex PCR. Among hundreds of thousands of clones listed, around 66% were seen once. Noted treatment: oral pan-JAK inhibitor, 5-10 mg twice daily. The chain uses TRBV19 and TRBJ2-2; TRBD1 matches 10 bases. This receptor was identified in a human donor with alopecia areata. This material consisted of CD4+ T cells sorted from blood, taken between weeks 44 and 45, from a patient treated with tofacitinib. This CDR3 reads CASRGDRGAGELFF. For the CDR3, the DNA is TGTGCCAGTAGGGGGGACAGGGGTGCCGGGGAGCTGTTTTTT.